This entry lists 24 T cell receptor beta chains sequenced from one sample in a study of cytomegalovirus exposure and HLA in healthy donors. The PCR made use of 60 Vbeta and 13 Jbeta primers. Assay: immunoSEQ multiplex PCR; the TCRdb copy retains only in-frame clones and omits some. The repertoire includes about 200,000 clones, more than 60% of them detected once, and around 16% sits in the top ten. Sequencing was done on a sample of PBMCs. The receptors here all came from a man aged 35 to 55 in good health and CMV-seronegative.

This clone turned up a few times. The rearrangement joins TRBV18 to TRBJ2-1; 14 positions match TRBD2. J lost 9 bases, V lost 3 bases, and 7 bases had no gene match. Germline CDR1 is KGHSH and CDR2 is LQKENI. The CDR3 extends over 16 amino acids. The CDR3 reads CASSPWTSGRLGEQFF. The CDR3 DNA follows: TGTGCCAGCTCACCCTGGACTAGCGGGAGGTTAGGTGAGCAGTTCTTC.

The chain joins TRBV15 to TRBJ1-2; TRBD1 agrees at 7 bases. V trimming: 0 bases; J trimming: 0 bases; junction bases outside the gene matches: 7. Germline V gene lookup returns CDR1 LNHNV and CDR2 YYDKDF (reference sequence). The CDR3 consists of 17 residues. CDR3 coding DNA: TGTGCCACCAGCAGAGATGGGGACAGCCTTACTAACTATGGCTACACCTTC. It is translated as CATSRDGDSLTNYGYTF. Supplemented by reference TRBV15 and TRBJ1-2, the full variable domain reads DAMVIQNPRYQVTQFGKPVTLSCSQTLNHNVMYWYQQKSSQAPKLLFHYYDKDFNNEADTPDNFQSRRPNTSFCFLDIRSPGLGDTAMYLCATSRDGDSLTNYGYTFGSGTRLTVV.

V gene TRBV9 combines with J gene TRBJ2-3, with 7 positions matching TRBD2. The V gene end was trimmed by 0 bases and the J gene end by 5 bases; junction bases not matched to a gene: 6. Germline CDR1 is SGDLS and CDR2 is YYNGEE. CDR3 length equals 15 residues. The CDR3 sequence is CASSVVAGVQDTQYF. The CDR3 region has the DNA TGTGCCAGCAGCGTAGTGGCGGGGGTGCAAGATACGCAGTATTTT.

This chain links TRBV7-9 with TRBJ2-3, with a tentative D call TRBD2 (6 bases). Trimming stripped 4 bases from V and 2 bases from J, with 16 bases between. The CDR3 contains 16 residues. Germline loops: CDR1 SEHNR, CDR2 FQNEAQ (reference sequence). CDR3 residues: CASSSSGREITDTQYF. CDR3 in DNA: TGTGCCAGCAGCTCGTCCGGGCGGGAAATCACAGATACGCAGTATTTT.

The chain has TRBV11-3 and TRBJ2-7; 15 nucleotides line up with TRBD2. Per the germline V gene, CDR1 is SGHNT and CDR2 is YENEEA. This CDR3 has 17 amino acids. Trimming cost V 4 bases and J 1 base; bases outside gene matches: 5. The CDR3 loop is CASSWTSGRAGSYEQYF. The CDR3 nucleotides are TGTGCCAGCAGCTGGACTAGCGGGAGGGCCGGGTCCTACGAGCAGTACTTC. Based on the CDR3 plus reference TRBV11-3 and TRBJ2-7, the full variable domain is EAGVVQSPRYKIIEKKQPVAFWCNPISGHNTLYWYLQNLGQGPELLIRYENEEAVDDSQLPKDRFSAERLKGVDSTLKIQPAELGDSAVYLCASSWTSGRAGSYEQYFGPGTRLTVT.

This clone has a handful of counts. This rearrangement joins TRBV19 to TRBJ2-5, with a tentative D call TRBD2 (5 bases). The V gene's germline CDR1 is LNHDA and CDR2 SQIVND (reference sequence). The CDR3 spans 12 residues. The germline V and J ends were trimmed by 3 bases and 3 bases, with 5 bases remaining between them. The CDR3 DNA sequence: TGTGCCAGTAGTATGAGGGAAGAGACCCAGTACTTC. As protein: CASSMREETQYF.

The chain has TRBV5-1 and TRBJ1-4, with 10 nucleotides matching TRBD1. This CDR3 spans 15 amino acids. V lost 0 bases to trimming and J lost 7 bases; unmatched junction nucleotides: 3. The germline V gene encodes CDR1 SGHRS and CDR2 YFSETQ. The CDR3 DNA is TGCGCCAGCAGCTTGGAAGACAGGGGGCCTGAAAAACTGTTTTTT. As protein: CASSLEDRGPEKLFF.

The chain combines TRBV6-5 with TRBJ1-5; 7 bases fit TRBD1. Germline CDR1 reads MNHEY; CDR2 reads SVGAGI. The V and J ends lost 8 bases and 4 bases, in that order; junction bases with no gene match: 8. The CDR3 sequence is 14 residues long. The CDR3: CASDEGQVNQPQHF. CDR3 bases: TGTGCCAGCGATGAAGGACAGGTAAATCAGCCCCAGCATTTT.

This CDR3 reads CASSDPAGAYNEQFF. The CDR3 DNA reads TGCGCCAGCAGTGATCCAGCGGGAGCTTACAATGAGCAGTTCTTC. This chain connects TRBV10-1 to TRBJ2-1, with TRBD2 matching over 8 bases. The germline CDR1 and CDR2 sequences are WNHNN and SYGVQD (reference sequence). This CDR3 comprises 15 residues. V shed 3 bases and J 4 bases; nucleotides not matched to a gene: 5.

The chain carries TRBV7-8 and TRBJ1-5, with 7 bases identical to TRBD1. This CDR3 has 16 amino acids. The trim removed 5 bases at V and 1 base at J, leaving 8 bases unmatched. Germline loops: CDR1 SGHVS, CDR2 FQNEAQ. CDR3: CASSRRDRESNQPQHF. The CDR3 DNA is TGTGCCAGCAGCAGACGCGACAGGGAAAGCAATCAGCCCCAGCATTTT.

This rearrangement joins TRBV7-6 to TRBJ2-1; 10 positions match TRBD1. CDR1 and CDR2 from the germline V gene are SGHVS and FNYEAQ. Trimming removed 0 bases from V and 0 bases from J; junction bases left unmatched: 5. The CDR3 runs 18 residues. The CDR3 protein is CASSLAKGQGGSYNEQFF. The CDR3 nucleotides read TGTGCCAGCAGCTTAGCTAAAGGACAGGGGGGCTCCTACAATGAGCAGTTCTTC.

CDR3: CASTPRLGQGRYNEQFF. The CDR3 DNA follows: TGTGCCAGCACACCACGGCTAGGGCAGGGAAGATACAATGAGCAGTTCTTC. The gene calls are TRBV28 and TRBJ2-1, with TRBD1 as a possible D gene (5 bases). The germline V and J ends were trimmed by 7 bases and 4 bases, with 23 bases remaining between them. The germline gives CDR1 MDHEN, CDR2 SYDVKM. The CDR3 is 17 residues long.

This clone was detected only once. The chain links TRBV4-3 to TRBJ1-5; D may be TRBD1 (5 bases). The CDR3 sequence is 16 residues long. Germline V gene sequence: CDR1 LGHNA, CDR2 YSLEER. Trimming stripped 2 bases from V and 6 bases from J, with 17 bases between. The CDR3 protein is CASSQSRVGAGQPQHF. The CDR3 DNA follows: TGCGCCAGCAGCCAATCCCGGGTAGGGGCCGGTCAGCCCCAGCATTTT.

Remarks on this clone: The same CDR3 can be traced to other DNA sequences in this sample. The V call is TRBV5-4, the J call TRBJ2-2; D gene ambiguous. The CDR3 is made up of 14 amino acids. Per the germline V gene, CDR1 is SGHNT and CDR2 is YYREEE (reference sequence). V was trimmed by 0 bases and J by 4 bases, leaving 7 bases between them. CDR3 sequence: CASSLGQRTGELFF. The CDR3 DNA reads TGTGCCAGCAGCTTGGGCCAGCGCACCGGGGAGCTGTTTTTT.

The chain uses TRBV11-1 and TRBJ2-3; TRBD1 matches at 9 bases. The germline CDR1 and CDR2 sequences are SGHAT and FQDESV (reference sequence). Germline trimming cut 5 bases from V and 2 bases from J; bases unmatched to any gene: 5. The CDR3 contains 15 residues. CDR3 sequence: CASSQDRGYTDTQYF. As DNA, the CDR3 is TGTGCCAGCAGCCAAGACAGGGGGTACACAGATACGCAGTATTTT.

This sequence joins TRBV7-3 and TRBJ2-5, with 8 bases matching TRBD1. V trimming: 4 bases; J trimming: 1 base; junction bases outside the gene matches: 5. Germline CDR1 is SGHTA and CDR2 is FQGTGA. This CDR3 has 15 amino acids. This CDR3 is CASSSTGDFQETQYF. Written as DNA, the CDR3 is TGTGCCAGCAGCTCGACAGGGGACTTCCAAGAGACCCAGTACTTC.

V gene TRBV27 combines with J gene TRBJ1-5; no reliable D call. CDR1 and CDR2 (germline): MNHEY, SMNVEV (reference sequence). This CDR3 spans 15 amino acids. V dropped 4 bases and J dropped 2 bases, with 12 bases sitting between them. The CDR3: CASSSYTNRNQPQHF. CDR3 bases: TGTGCCAGCAGTTCGTACACAAACCGCAATCAGCCCCAGCATTTT.

The chain recombines TRBV9 with TRBJ1-1; no definite D call. CDR3 length: 14 amino acids. Trimming took 4 bases from V and 1 from J, leaving 11 bases between them. Germline values: CDR1 SGDLS, CDR2 YYNGEE. Here the CDR3 reads CASSPRQGNTEAFF. The DNA of the CDR3 is TGTGCCAGCAGCCCTCGACAAGGGAACACTGAAGCTTTCTTT.

The chain couples TRBV7-3 to TRBJ2-2; 7 bases line up with TRBD1. This CDR3 region has 16 residues. J lost 2 bases, V lost 4 bases, and 7 bases had no gene match. Germline V CDR1 and CDR2: SGHTA, FQGTGA. CDR3 protein: CASSSRDSRNTGELFF. CDR3 coding DNA: TGTGCCAGCAGCTCCCGGGACAGCCGTAACACCGGGGAGCTGTTTTTT. The complete variable domain, with remaining parts taken from reference TRBV7-3 and TRBJ2-2, reads GAGVSQTPSNKVTEKGKYVELRCDPISGHTALYWYRQSLGQGPEFLIYFQGTGAADDSGLPNDRFFAVRPEGSVSTLKIQRTERGDSAVYLCASSSRDSRNTGELFFGEGSRLTVL.

The chain joins TRBV5-1 to TRBJ1-1; weak D call: TRBD1 (6 bases). Germline assignment: CDR1 SGHRS and CDR2 YFSETQ. V lost 0 bases and J 3 bases, leaving 9 bases between the germline ends. The CDR3 loop spans 14 amino acids. The CDR3 spells CASSLGSGDTEAFF. Here the CDR3 DNA reads TGCGCCAGCAGCTTGGGATCAGGGGACACTGAAGCTTTCTTT.

CDR3 sequence reads: CASSRDDYGYTF. The CDR3 bases are TGTGCCAGCAGCAGGGATGACTATGGCTACACCTTC. This rearrangement joins TRBV6-1 to TRBJ1-2, with D perhaps matching TRBD1 (5 bases). This CDR3 has 12 residues. Per the germline V gene, CDR1 is MNHNS and CDR2 is SASEGT. Trimming stripped 6 bases from V and 3 bases from J, with 8 bases between.

This chain uses TRBV6-1 with TRBJ2-2, with 9 bases lining up with TRBD1. The V gene end was trimmed by 7 bases and the J gene end by 6 bases; junction bases not matched to a gene: 6. The germline V gene has CDR1 MNHNS and CDR2 SASEGT. This CDR3 comprises 14 residues. CDR3 region: CASTEQGAAGELFF. DNA of the CDR3: TGTGCCAGCACCGAACAGGGGGCGGCCGGGGAGCTGTTTTTT.

The chain links TRBV2 to TRBJ2-1, with a possible D match to TRBD2 (6 bases). V was shortened by 5 bases and J by 0 bases, with 17 bases between the two germline ends. The germline CDR1 and CDR2 sequences are SNHLY and FYNNEI. This CDR3 has 17 amino acids. The CDR3 loop reads CASSRRGAGSSYNEQFF. The CDR3 region has the DNA TGTGCCAGCAGTCGTAGGGGTGCCGGGAGCTCCTACAATGAGCAGTTCTTC. The whole variable domain, remainder taken from reference TRBV2 and TRBJ2-1, is EPEVTQTPSHQVTQMGQEVILRCVPISNHLYFYWYRQILGQKVEFLVSFYNNEISEKSEIFDDQFSVERPDGSNFTLKIRSTKLEDSAMYFCASSRRGAGSSYNEQFFGPGTRLTVL.

Details on this clone: A junction boundary mismatches the germline segment, possibly from a read error. V is TRBV7-9 and J is TRBJ1-2, with 7 bases aligning to TRBD1. The CDR3 runs to 14 residues. Germline V gene sequence: CDR1 SEHNR, CDR2 FQNEAQ (reference sequence). The CDR3 reads CSSSLGQSNYGYTF. The CDR3 DNA follows: TGTTCCAGCAGCTTGGGACAGTCTAACTATGGCTACACCTTC.